Following are 4 T cell receptor beta chains from one sample sequenced in a study of blood T cell repertoires in COVID-19. Only in-frame clones appear in the TCRdb table, and some are missing; sequencing was by immunoSEQ multiplex PCR. The sample consists of approximately 500,000 clones, 80% to 90% of them appearing once. Material for sequencing was peripheral blood. These TCRs come from a human donor in a cohort sampled during active COVID-19.

CDR3 residues: CASSQEGGLGDQFF. The CDR3 DNA sequence: TGTGCCAGCAGCCAAGAGGGCGGACTAGGGGATCAGTTCTTC. This chain uses TRBV3-1 (or the pseudogene TRBV3-2) with TRBJ2-1, with 7 bases aligning to TRBD2. Germline CDR1 LGHDT, CDR2 YNNKEL (reference sequence). This CDR3 comprises 14 residues. V shed 0 bases, J shed 13 bases, and the junction held 9 bases outside the gene matches.

This rearrangement joins TRBV7-3 to TRBJ2-1; the D is unclear. Trimming removed 4 bases at V and 4 bases at J, with 8 bases between. CDR3 length equals 13 residues. CDR1 is SGHTA, CDR2 FQGTGA, per germline. The CDR3 DNA sequence: TGTGCCAGCAGCTCAACATATTACAATGAGCAGTTCTTC. The encoded protein is CASSSTYYNEQFF.

CDR3 protein: CASSEAGDTGELFF. As DNA, the CDR3 is TGTGCCAGCAGTGAAGCAGGGGACACCGGGGAGCTGTTTTTT. The chain couples TRBV6-1 to TRBJ2-2, with D tentatively TRBD1 (5 bases). Germline assignment: CDR1 MNHNS and CDR2 SASEGT. Trimming left V 0 bases short and J 3 bases short, with 5 bases between. The CDR3 totals 14 residues.

The chain links TRBV7-9 to TRBJ2-1; 7 bases are shared with TRBD1. J was trimmed by 6 bases and V by 4 bases; bases with no gene match: 9. There are 15 residues in the CDR3. Germline lookup yields CDR1 SEHNR and CDR2 FQNEAQ (reference sequence). The CDR3 protein is CASSSRGGRVNEQFF. The CDR3 coding sequence is TGTGCCAGCAGCTCGCGAGGGGGCCGGGTCAATGAGCAGTTCTTC.